The sample holds a few counts of the clone carrying this T cell receptor beta chain. These data are taken from a study of T-cell memory formation after mild COVID-19. TCRdb re-analysed the 5' RACE reads in MiXCR, keeping a single row per CDR3 protein. The sample contains fewer than 500,000 distinct CDR3 sequences, roughly 25% of which appear only once. Trimming pared 1 base from V and 7 bases from J, leaving 11 bases between. The CDR3 is 14 residues long. Germline V gene lookup returns CDR1 SEHNR and CDR2 FQNEAQ (reference sequence). This receptor was obtained from an adult woman who had mild COVID-19 (a few samples of this study predate the infection). Cell type and time point are not known. V gene TRBV7-9 combines with J gene TRBJ2-1; no clear D gene. Sequencing was carried out using PBMCs or a T cell subset sorted from them (not recorded which). The chain's CDR3 is CASSLDWLQNEQFF. CDR3 in DNA: TGTGCCAGCAGCTTAGACTGGCTCCAGAATGAGCAGTTCTTC.